These T cell receptor beta chains were read from a single sample in a study of T cells after yellow fever vaccination. TCRdb re-analysed the 5' RACE reads in MiXCR, keeping a single row per CDR3 protein. This table has 12,000 or so distinct CDR3 sequences, under 6.5% appearing once. Sequencing used PBMCs, either bulk or a sorted T-cell subset (CD4+, CD8+, memory, or dextramer-sorted; not recorded which), obtained on the day of the yellow fever booster vaccination. The receptors come from a man aged 25 to 40 who received the YFV17D yellow fever vaccine. CDR3s include the opening cysteine and the closing phenylalanine or tryptophan. The order of the fields is D gene, clone size, J gene, V gene, CDR3 DNA, CDR3 protein. A D gene is named only where the DNA matches it firmly. Not every row has a clone size; where given, it reads once, few, many or a size class.

>-|many|TRBJ2-1|TRBV27
TGTGCCAGCAGCTCCTCCGGGCGGTATGGCAATGAGCAGTTCTTC
CASSSSGRYGNEQFF
>-|medium-sized|TRBJ2-2|TRBV5-1
TGCGCCAGCAGCCAACAGGGCGCGAACACCGGGGAGCTGTTTTTT
CASSQQGANTGELFF
>TRBD1|many|TRBJ1-1|TRBV12-3/TRBV12-4
TGTGCCAGCAGTACAGGGGCCGGGGGAGCTTTCTTT
CASSTGAGGAFF
>-|medium-sized|TRBJ2-1|TRBV6-4
TGTGCCAGTAAACTAGGGGAGCAGTTCTTC
CASKLGEQFF
>-|medium-sized|TRBJ2-3|TRBV5-1
TGCGCCAGCAGCTTGGAACAGCTCACAGATACGCAGTATTTT
CASSLEQLTDTQYF
>-|many|TRBJ1-3|TRBV5-1
TGCGCCAGCAGCTTGGGGCAGCCCTCTGGAAACACCATATATTTT
CASSLGQPSGNTIYF
>-|many|TRBJ2-2|TRBV28
TGTGCCAGCAGTACCCCCGGGTGGGAGCTGTTTTTT
CASSTPGWELFF
>-|many|TRBJ1-5|TRBV12-1
TGTGCCAGCAGCTCGACCGGGACAGACAATCAGCCCCAGCATTTT
CASSSTGTDNQPQHF
>TRBD2|medium-sized|TRBJ2-3|TRBV10-1
TGCGCCAGCAGTCCCCAAGCGGGAGTGGTATATTTT
CASSPQAGVVYF
>TRBD1|few|TRBJ1-2|TRBV7-2
TGTGCCAGCAGCTTACAGGGGGCGAATGGCTACACCTTC
CASSLQGANGYTF
>TRBD1|many|TRBJ2-3|TRBV20-1
TGCAGTGCTTGTCGGACAGGGGCAAAGACAGATACGCAGTATTTT
CSACRTGAKTDTQYF
>-|many|TRBJ2-2|TRBV19
TGTGCCAGTCTCCCCCGGGGTCCCGGGGAGCTGTTTTTT
CASLPRGPGELFF
>-|many|TRBJ2-5|TRBV7-8
TGTGCCAGCAGCCGAAGGACCGACCAAGAGACCCAGTACTTC
CASSRRTDQETQYF
>-|medium-sized|TRBJ2-1|TRBV24-1
TGTGCCACCAGTGATCCGGGTCCCCATGAGCAGTTCTTC
CATSDPGPHEQFF
>-|many|TRBJ2-3|TRBV28
TGTGCCAGCAGTATTTATGGGTCCCAACCGCAGTATTTT
CASSIYGSQPQYF
>-|medium-sized|TRBJ2-1|TRBV4-3
TGCGCCAGCAGCCATTCAGCAGTTTACAATGAGCAGTTCTTC
CASSHSAVYNEQFF
>TRBD1|many|TRBJ2-4|TRBV29-1
TGCAGCGTTCAACAGGGGGGCATTCAGTACTTC
CSVQQGGIQYF
>-|many|TRBJ2-2|TRBV4-3
TGCGCCAGCAGTTCAGGGGTAGTTTACACCGGGGAGCTGTTTTTT
CASSSGVVYTGELFF
>TRBD2|medium-sized|TRBJ2-2|TRBV3-1
TGTGCCAGCAGCCGGGGGGGGAGCCGCACCGGGGAGCTGTTTTTT
CASSRGGSRTGELFF
>-|medium-sized|TRBJ1-4|TRBV28
TGTGCCAGCAGTCTTCAGGGTCTAGGTGAAAAACTGTTTTTT
CASSLQGLGEKLFF
>-|many|TRBJ1-4|TRBV20-1
TGCAGTGCCAACAGGGACGGCCGGGGTGAAAAACTGTTTTTT
CSANRDGRGEKLFF
>TRBD1|many|TRBJ2-3|TRBV20-1
TGCAGTGCTAGAGGCTGGGGACAGGGCACCACAGATACGCAGTATTTT
CSARGWGQGTTDTQYF
>-|many|TRBJ2-1|TRBV7-2
TGTGCCAGCAGCTTAATGGCGGGGATATCCTACAATGAGCAGTTCTTC
CASSLMAGISYNEQFF
>-|-|TRBJ2-1|TRBV5-1
TGCGCCAGCAGCTTGGTATCGGGGACCCCGGGTGGGGAGCAGTTCTTC
CASSLVSGTPGGEQFF
>TRBD1|many|TRBJ1-1|TRBV19
TGTGCCAGTAGGCAAACAGGGGGAGGCACTGAAGCTTTCTTT
CASRQTGGGTEAFF
>-|many|TRBJ2-5|TRBV2
TGTGCCAGCAGTGGGGGTTCCCGCGAGACCCAGTACTTC
CASSGGSRETQYF
>-|medium-sized|TRBJ2-1|TRBV19
TGTGCCAGTAGTCCTGGGAACGCTGGTGAGCAGTTCTTC
CASSPGNAGEQFF
>TRBD1|medium-sized|TRBJ2-2|TRBV29-1
TGCAGCGTTGAAAGTCGGACAGGGGGGGTCGGGGAGCTGTTTTTT
CSVESRTGGVGELFF
>-|many|TRBJ2-1|TRBV5-1
TGCGCCAGCAGCTTGTTGCTCGACAATGAGCAGTTCTTC
CASSLLLDNEQFF
>-|many|TRBJ2-7|TRBV5-6
TGTGCCAGCAGCAGGTGGGACGGAAGCTACGAGCAGTACTTC
CASSRWDGSYEQYF
>-|many|TRBJ2-5|TRBV20-1
TGCAGTGCGACAGAGGGGAGAGAGACCCAGTACTTC
CSATEGRETQYF
>TRBD2|many|TRBJ2-7|TRBV20-1
TGCAGTGCTAGGCCTGGGACTAGCGGGAGAGCAAACTACGAGCAGTACTTC
CSARPGTSGRANYEQYF
>TRBD2|many|TRBJ2-7|TRBV6-2/TRBV6-3
TGTGCCAGCACCCGGGACTACTCCTACGAGCAGTACTTC
CASTRDYSYEQYF
>-|medium-sized|TRBJ1-4|TRBV5-6
TGTGCCAGCAGCTTGTTCGCAGGCCTAGGCGCAACTAATGAAAAACTGTTTTTT
CASSLFAGLGATNEKLFF
>TRBD1|many|TRBJ1-1|TRBV12-5
TGTGCTAGTGGCTGGGACAGGGTTGAAGCTTTCTTT
CASGWDRVEAFF
>TRBD2|many|TRBJ2-7|TRBV4-3
TGCGCCAGCAGCCTGGACATAGCGGGTCATCAGTACTTC
CASSLDIAGHQYF
>-|medium-sized|TRBJ2-2|TRBV7-3
TGTGCCAGCAGCGCCACGACCGGGGAGCTGTTTTTT
CASSATTGELFF
>-|medium-sized|TRBJ1-4|TRBV29-1
TGCAGCACCCGGGACAACGAAAAACTGTTTTTT
CSTRDNEKLFF
>TRBD2|many|TRBJ2-1|TRBV7-2
TGTGCCAGCAGCTTGCGGCTCCCTAGCGGCTCTGGGAGATACAATGAGCAGTTCTTC
CASSLRLPSGSGRYNEQFF
>TRBD1|many|TRBJ1-1|TRBV12-3/TRBV12-4
TGTGCCAGCAAATACAGGGGCGGGGGGGGCTTAACTGAAGCTTTCTTT
CASKYRGGGGLTEAFF
>TRBD1|many|TRBJ1-3|TRBV2
TGTGCCAGCAGCAGAGGACAGGGAGGAAACACCATATATTTT
CASSRGQGGNTIYF
>-|many|TRBJ2-6|TRBV28
TGTGCCAGCAGTCAAGGTTCGGGGGCTGGGGCCAACGTCCTGACTTTC
CASSQGSGAGANVLTF
>-|few|TRBJ1-5|TRBV12-3/TRBV12-4
TGTGCCAGCAGTTCCCGCCCATGGGGGGTCGGTAGCAATCAGCCCCAGCATTTT
CASSSRPWGVGSNQPQHF
>TRBD2|many|TRBJ2-7|TRBV7-9
TGTGCCAGCAGCCCGTCCAGCGGGAGTTCTTACGAGCAGTACTTC
CASSPSSGSSYEQYF
>-|many|TRBJ2-5|TRBV7-2
TGTGCCAGCGGGGGACAGAGGGAGGGGACCCAGTACTTC
CASGGQREGTQYF
>-|many|TRBJ1-5|TRBV20-1
TGCAGTGCTTCTGCCCCTCTTGGGAATCAGCCCCAGCATTTT
CSASAPLGNQPQHF
>TRBD1|medium-sized|TRBJ2-1|TRBV12-3/TRBV12-4
TGTGCCAGCAGTTTATGGGCGACAGGGTGGTTCTTC
CASSLWATGWFF